The 16 T cell receptor beta chains listed next were all sequenced from one sample in a study of blood T cells in healthy people across ages. A J-beta primer mix and a sample-barcoded 5' primer were used in a second PCR of roughly 6 to 12 cycles. TCRdb ran MiXCR on the 5' RACE reads and lists one entry per CDR3 protein. This repertoire shows roughly 800,000 distinct CDR3 sequences, roughly 40% found once; its top ten account for 10% to 15%. Sequences were obtained from blood. Receptors were obtained from a man younger than 30 in good health.

A remark on this clonotype: A junction boundary mismatches the germline segment, possibly from a read error. The rearrangement uses TRBV7-2 and TRBJ2-5; D perhaps matches TRBD2 (6 bases). This CDR3 comprises 15 residues. Germline V gene data show CDR1 as SGHTA and CDR2 as FQGNSA. For the CDR3, the DNA is TGTGCTAGCAGCTTACGGGGAGATTCGGGAGCTGAGCAGTACTTC. Encoded protein: CASSLRGDSGAEQYF. Combining the CDR3 with reference TRBV7-2 and TRBJ2-5 gives the whole variable domain GAGVSQSPSNKVTEKGKDVELRCDPISGHTALYWYRQSLGQGLEFLIYFQGNSAPDKSGLPSDRFSAERTGGSVSTLTIQRTQQEDSAVYLCASSLRGDSGAEQYFGPGTRLLVL.

V and J are TRBV18 and TRBJ2-5; TRBD1 aligns across 7 bases. Germline V gives CDR1 KGHSH, CDR2 LQKENI. The CDR3 runs 15 residues. V lost 5 bases, J lost 0 bases, and 6 bases stayed unmatched. CDR3 in amino acids: CASSGEGAYQETQYF. In DNA, the CDR3 is TGTGCCAGCTCAGGAGAGGGGGCCTACCAAGAGACCCAGTACTTC.

As to this clonotype: One end of the junction fails to match germline, which may point to a read error. V and J are TRBV7-6 and TRBJ2-2; the D is unclear. The CDR3 spans 12 residues. Germline CDR1 and CDR2: SGHVS and FNYEAQ. CDR3 loop: CVSSLDAGELFF. The CDR3 bases are TGTGTCAGCAGCTTAGACGCCGGGGAGCTGTTTTTT.

A few counts support this clonotype. The genes are TRBV20-1 and TRBJ1-1; weak D call: TRBD1 (6 bases). The CDR3 runs 12 residues. Trimming shortened V by 5 bases and J by 4 bases, and 11 bases separated the two germline ends. Germline CDR1 DFQATT, CDR2 SNEGSKA (reference sequence). The CDR3 DNA reads TGCAGTGCTGGGAGAGGGGGCACTGAAGCTTTCTTT. This sequence encodes CSAGRGGTEAFF.

The V call is TRBV7-2, the J call TRBJ2-3, with TRBD2 matching 10 bases. Germline loops: CDR1 SGHTA, CDR2 FQGNSA. This CDR3 spans 17 amino acids. V trimming: 4 bases; J trimming: 2 bases; junction bases outside the gene matches: 9. The CDR3 is CASSSRFSGGFTDTQYF. The CDR3 coding sequence is TGTGCCAGCAGCTCACGATTTAGCGGGGGGTTCACAGATACGCAGTATTTT.

This chain links TRBV7-9 with TRBJ2-1; no definite D call. The ends were cut back, 10 bases at V and 8 bases at J, with 15 bases in the middle. The CDR3 consists of 12 residues. Germline V gives CDR1 SEHNR, CDR2 FQNEAQ (reference sequence). The CDR3 loop is CATPRRAYEQFF. The DNA for the CDR3 is TGTGCCACCCCCCGTCGTGCTTATGAGCAGTTCTTC.

This clonotype appeared a few times. This sequence joins TRBV20-1 and TRBJ2-1; D unclear. This CDR3 is 12 amino acids long. V was shortened by 5 bases and J by 15 bases, with 20 bases between the two germline ends. Germline-derived CDR1 and CDR2 are DFQATT and SNEGSKA (reference sequence). In nucleotides, the CDR3 is TGCAGTGCTGGCGACCGAACCTCCGGCGCGTTCTTC. Protein product: CSAGDRTSGAFF.

On this clonotype: This sequence may be a read error, since a much larger clone differs from it by one base. The chain has TRBV11-3 and TRBJ2-7; the D gene is possibly TRBD1 (6 bases). The CDR3 sequence is 14 residues long. Germline V gene lookup returns CDR1 SGHNT and CDR2 YENEEA. Between the trimmed V and J ends, which lost 5 bases and 0 bases, there was a span of 11 bases. CDR3 in amino acids: CASSPGTTSYEQYF. CDR3 nucleotide sequence: TGTGCCAGCAGCCCCGGGACAACCTCCTACGAGCAGTACTTC.

V and J are TRBV12-3 or TRBV12-4 and TRBJ1-5; D not certain. The V gene lost 5 bases and the J gene lost 9 bases, with 14 bases spanning the gap. There are 13 residues in the CDR3. CDR3 in amino acids: CASSPERSLPQHF. The CDR3 nucleotides read TGTGCCAGCAGTCCAGAGAGGAGTTTGCCCCAGCATTTT.

Note on this clonotype: Its ends do not fully match the called genes, so a read error is possible. The V call is TRBV6-2 or TRBV6-3, the J call TRBJ2-7; D is unclear. Per the germline V gene, CDR1 is MNHEY and CDR2 is SVGEGT. This CDR3 has 14 amino acids. Here the CDR3 DNA reads TGTGCCGGCAGTTGGAGCCGAAGCTCCTACGAGCAGTACTTC. Amino acids: CAGSWSRSSYEQYF.

This clonotype occurred many times. The rearrangement uses TRBV12-3 or TRBV12-4 and TRBJ2-3; 10 nucleotides agree with TRBD1. The length of the CDR3 is 16 residues. V lost 6 bases, J lost 8 bases, and 14 bases stayed unmatched. In DNA form, the CDR3 reads TGTGCCAGCAGGACGGACAGGGGGGAAACGGGGGCTACGCAGTATTTT. Its protein is CASRTDRGETGATQYF.

This rearrangement joins TRBV10-3 to TRBJ1-3; TRBD1 is a possible D gene (5 bases). From germline, CDR1 is ENHRY and CDR2 SYGVKD. The CDR3 is 14 residues long. V lost 3 bases and J 2 bases, leaving 8 bases between the germline ends. CDR3 protein: CAISEIGAGNTIYF. For the CDR3, the DNA is TGTGCCATCAGTGAAATAGGGGCTGGAAACACCATATATTTT.

A few counts support this clonotype. The rearrangement joins TRBV4-1 to TRBJ2-1; 11 nucleotides match TRBD2. CDR1 MGHRA and CDR2 YSYEKL come from the germline V gene. Trimming at V came to 3 bases and at J to 6 bases, leaving 10 bases not matched to a gene. The CDR3 covers 17 residues. This CDR3 is CASSQDRTSGSLNEQFF. Written as DNA, the CDR3 is TGCGCCAGCAGCCAGGACCGGACTAGCGGGTCCCTCAATGAGCAGTTCTTC.

This clonotype was observed a few times. This sequence joins TRBV9 and TRBJ2-1; 15 bases are shared with TRBD2. The end of the DNA is better explained by TRBJ2-7, so the J call may be wrong. CDR1 and CDR2 from the germline V gene are SGDLS and YYNGEE. This CDR3 is built from 17 residues. The CDR3 reads CASSPHRTSGGANEQYF. Written as DNA, the CDR3 is TGTGCCAGCAGCCCCCACCGGACTAGCGGGGGGGCTAATGAGCAGTACTTC.

This clonotype was found a few times. This chain connects TRBV6-2 or TRBV6-3 to TRBJ2-7, with D hard to call. From germline, CDR1 is MNHEY and CDR2 SVGEGT. The CDR3 runs 12 residues. Trimming took off 6 bases at V and 5 bases at J, with 11 bases between the two ends. CDR3 nucleotide sequence: TGTGCCAGCAGCCTTACATACGACGAGCAGTACTTC. It translates to CASSLTYDEQYF.

In this sample, this clonotype turned up a few times. The chain links TRBV3-1 to TRBJ2-1; possible D gene TRBD2, 6 bases. V was clipped by 4 bases and J by 5 bases, with 12 bases between them. This CDR3 region has 14 residues. In germline, CDR1 is LGHDT, CDR2 YNNKEL (reference sequence). The CDR3 spells CASSPGLDNNEQFF. Written as DNA, the CDR3 is TGTGCCAGCAGCCCGGGACTGGACAACAATGAGCAGTTCTTC.